Listed below are T cell receptor beta chains from one sample, sequenced in a study of shared clonotypes between healthy human individuals. Clones were read by immunoSEQ multiplex PCR, and TCRdb kept only the in-frame ones, dropping some. Among millions of clones, about 93% were seen once, and the ten largest hold around 1.7%. Sequencing was performed on naive CD8+ T cells from PBMCs. The receptors come from a man younger than 30 in good health. Some clones in this sample may be carry-over from other donors' samples. Both conserved end residues are part of each CDR3. A D gene is named only where the DNA matches it firmly. Clone size appears in some rows only: once, few, many, or a class for an expanded clone.

V gene	J gene	D gene	clone size	CDR3 DNA	CDR3 protein
TRBV27	TRBJ2-3	NA	NA	TGTGCCAGCAGCACAACGCGCACAGATACGCAGTATTTT	CASSTTRTDTQYF
TRBV27	TRBJ2-5	NA	NA	TGTGCCAGCAGGGCGGGTCCACTTAAGACCCAGTACTTC	CASRAGPLKTQYF
TRBV14	TRBJ1-1	NA	NA	TGTGCCAGCAGCCACGACAGACCACGGATGAACACTGAAGCTTTCTTT	CASSHDRPRMNTEAFF
TRBV9	TRBJ1-2	NA	NA	TGTGCCAGCAGCGTACCGGGGTGGCAGGGCGGCTACACCTTC	CASSVPGWQGGYTF
TRBV7-9	TRBJ2-2	NA	NA	TGTGCCAGCAGCCAACTGAGGACCGGGGAGCTGTTTTTT	CASSQLRTGELFF
TRBV6-5	TRBJ1-2	NA	NA	TGTGCCAGCAGTTACTCCAGACCCCTCGACGGTTCCGGCTACACCTTC	CASSYSRPLDGSGYTF
TRBV29-1	TRBJ2-7	TRBD1	NA	TGCAGCGTTGCTATGACAGGGTGGTACGAGCAGTACTTC	CSVAMTGWYEQYF
TRBV7-9	TRBJ2-3	NA	NA	TGTGCCAGCAGCCCCTTTGGAGGGGACGCAGATACGCAGTATTTT	CASSPFGGDADTQYF
TRBV29-1	TRBJ2-2	TRBD1	NA	TGCAGCGTTTGGGACAGGACCACCGGGGAGCTGTTTTTT	CSVWDRTTGELFF
TRBV7-9	TRBJ1-3	NA	NA	TGTGCCAGCAGCTTAGTTACGGCCCCTGGAAACACCATATATTTT	CASSLVTAPGNTIYF
TRBV2	TRBJ2-1	NA	NA	TGTGCCAGCAGTGAATTGGACCGGACTACCTCGTACCACAATGAGCAGTTCTTC	CASSELDRTTSYHNEQFF
TRBV28	TRBJ1-5	NA	NA	TGTGCCAGCAGTCCAGCCGGGACACGGGGTCAGCCCCAGCATTTT	CASSPAGTRGQPQHF
TRBV2	TRBJ2-1	NA	NA	TGTGCATCTCGTGGCGGAGATAGCTCCTACAATGAGCAGTTCTTC	CASRGGDSSYNEQFF
TRBV27	TRBJ2-3	NA	NA	TGCCAAACAAGGCGGGGCACCCTCACAGATACGCAGTATTTT	CQTRRGTLTDTQYF
TRBV4-3	TRBJ1-5	NA	NA	TGCGCCAGCAGCCAACTTTTGGACACCAATCAGCCCCAGCATTTT	CASSQLLDTNQPQHF
TRBV27	TRBJ2-7	TRBD1	once	TGTGCCAGCAGGCCGGATCCGGGACAGGTGAGGAGCGAGCAGTACTTC	CASRPDPGQVRSEQYF
TRBV27	TRBJ2-5	NA	NA	TGTGCCAGCAGTTTCACCGGGCTGGTGAGGGAGACCCAGTACTTC	CASSFTGLVRETQYF